The 9 T cell receptor beta chains below come from one sample, sequenced in a study of T cell responses to AZD1222 COVID-19 vaccine. Only in-frame clones appear in the TCRdb table, and some are missing; sequencing was by immunoSEQ multiplex PCR. This sample has 120,000 to 150,000 clones, with 90% to 95% found just once. The starting material was peripheral blood, obtained 28 days after the second AZD1222 dose. These receptors originate from an adult who received the AZD1222 COVID-19 vaccine.

This chain connects TRBV7-9 to TRBJ2-7; D not certain. Germline lookup yields CDR1 SEHNR and CDR2 FQNEAQ (reference sequence). Trimming took off 1 base at V and 6 bases at J, with 10 bases between the two ends. The CDR3 covers 13 residues. CDR3 in amino acids: CASSLGPQREQYF. As DNA, the CDR3 is TGTGCCAGCAGCTTAGGTCCACAGCGCGAGCAGTACTTC.

This clone was observed once. This chain connects TRBV6-5 to TRBJ1-1, with TRBD1 matching over 7 bases. Germline V lookup: CDR1 MNHEY, CDR2 SVGAGI. The CDR3 covers 15 residues. V was pared by 5 bases and J by 1 base, with 7 bases of the junction left unmatched. CDR3 in DNA: TGTGCCAGCAGTCCTCCAGACAGGGCGAACACTGAAGCTTTCTTT. It codes for CASSPPDRANTEAFF.

The V and J genes are TRBV19 and TRBJ1-5; D not resolved. In germline, CDR1 is LNHDA, CDR2 SQIVND (reference sequence). The CDR3 runs 15 residues. Trimming took 3 bases from V and 6 from J, leaving 15 bases between them. The CDR3 coding sequence is TGTGCCAGTAGTATGGAACAGTCACGGCGTCAGCCCCAGCATTTT. The encoded protein is CASSMEQSRRQPQHF.

The chain employs TRBV9 and TRBJ2-7; D unclear. This CDR3 comprises 16 residues. Per germline, CDR1 SGDLS and CDR2 YYNGEE. With 0 bases removed from V and 2 bases from J, the gap between germline ends came to 15 bases. CDR3 sequence reads: CASSVAPGPSTYEQYF. CDR3 in DNA: TGTGCCAGCAGCGTAGCGCCGGGCCCTTCCACCTACGAGCAGTACTTC.

CDR3: CASSLQGARELFF. In DNA, the CDR3 is TGTGCCAGCAGCCTACAGGGGGCCCGGGAGCTGTTTTTT. This chain uses TRBV6-5 with TRBJ2-2, with 9 bases matching TRBD1. The CDR3 covers 13 residues. Germline V gene lookup returns CDR1 MNHEY and CDR2 SVGAGI. The trim removed 6 bases at V and 9 bases at J, leaving 5 bases unmatched.

The table lists this clone with a count of one. The genes are TRBV2 and TRBJ2-7; 7 bases align to TRBD2. CDR3 length: 15 amino acids. CDR1 is SNHLY and CDR2 is FYNNEI in the germline V gene. V shed 4 bases, J shed 1 base, and the junction held 7 bases outside the gene matches. CDR3 residues: CASSGPGLSSYEQYF. DNA of the CDR3: TGTGCCAGCAGTGGGCCGGGACTATCTTCCTACGAGCAGTACTTC.

The rearrangement joins TRBV5-1 to TRBJ2-3, with TRBD1 matching 12 bases. Trimming at V came to 4 bases and at J to 7 bases, leaving 13 bases not matched to a gene. The CDR3 is 17 residues long. CDR1 SGHRS and CDR2 YFSETQ come from the germline V gene. This CDR3 reads CASSPGTGGAGGYTQYF. CDR3 sequence (DNA): TGCGCCAGCAGCCCCGGGACAGGGGGCGCCGGGGGATATACGCAGTATTTT.

For this clone: The junction departs from the called germline gene at one end, perhaps through a read error. The J gene is TRBJ1-5, the V gene TRBV6-1; 7 nucleotides line up with TRBD1. Germline values: CDR1 MNHNS, CDR2 SASEGT. This CDR3 region has 13 residues. The chain's CDR3 is CASTEQGNQPQHF. CDR3 coding DNA: TGTGCCAGCACTGAACAGGGGAATCAGCCCCAGCATTTT.

This clone was picked up a small number of times. The chain carries TRBV27 and TRBJ1-6, with TRBD1 matching 10 bases. The CDR3 spans 14 residues. The V gene end was trimmed by 4 bases and the J gene end by 11 bases; junction bases not matched to a gene: 5. The V gene's germline CDR1 is MNHEY and CDR2 SMNVEV (reference sequence). CDR3 DNA: TGTGCCAGCAGTTCGACAGGGGGCCCGACACCCCTCCACTTT. Protein: CASSSTGGPTPLHF.